Below, 6 T cell receptor beta chains from the same sample are listed, as sequenced in a study of T cells after somatic rescue of genetic block. Clones were read by immunoSEQ multiplex PCR, and TCRdb kept only the in-frame ones, dropping some. This repertoire shows approximately 78,000 clones, under 95% found once; its top ten account for approximately 2.9%. The sequencing sample was made of peripheral blood mononuclear cells (PBMCs). The receptors stem from a man aged 30 to 45.

J is TRBJ2-3 and V is TRBV5-1; TRBD2 matches 12 bases. Germline lookup yields CDR1 SGHRS and CDR2 YFSETQ. The CDR3 is made up of 22 amino acids. Trimming at V came to 0 bases and at J to 4 bases, leaving 21 bases not matched to a gene. The CDR3 DNA reads TGCGCCAGCAGCTTGGTAGGGCAGATCGGACTAGCGGGAAGCCTTCTGGCAGATACGCAGTATTTT. Its translation: CASSLVGQIGLAGSLLADTQYF.

The J gene is TRBJ1-6, the V gene TRBV6-1, with 10 bases fitting TRBD1. This CDR3 contains 15 residues. From germline, CDR1 is MNHNS and CDR2 SASEGT. V gave up 1 base and J gave up 10 bases; unmatched junction bases: 4. The CDR3 here is CASSEGTGGRSPLHF. CDR3 in DNA: TGTGCCAGCAGTGAAGGGACAGGGGGTCGGTCACCCCTCCACTTT.

The count of this clone is one. The chain has TRBV9 and TRBJ2-7; the D gene is possibly TRBD2 (7 bases). Looked up from germline, CDR1 is SGDLS and CDR2 is YYNGEE. There are 16 residues in the CDR3. V was trimmed by 0 bases and J by 2 bases, leaving 15 bases between them. CDR3: CASSVAPEGGAYEQYF. The CDR3 region has the DNA TGTGCCAGCAGCGTAGCGCCTGAGGGGGGGGCCTACGAGCAGTACTTC.

The chain employs TRBV29-1 and TRBJ1-2; D is undetermined. Germline-derived CDR1 and CDR2 are SQVTM and ANQGSEA. The length of the CDR3 is 13 residues. Between the trimmed V and J ends, which lost 2 bases and 3 bases, there was a span of 10 bases. CDR3 nucleotide sequence: TGCAGCGTTGAAATCGGGCAACACTATGGCTACACCTTC. Translation: CSVEIGQHYGYTF.

The J gene is TRBJ2-3, the V gene TRBV19; 7 bases fit TRBD1. With 4 bases clipped from V and 2 bases from J, the junction kept 6 bases outside the gene matches. Germline V CDR1 and CDR2: LNHDA, SQIVND (reference sequence). The CDR3 is 15 residues long. The DNA of the CDR3 is TGTGCCAGTAGTAAGGGACAGCAGGCCACAGATACGCAGTATTTT. Translation: CASSKGQQATDTQYF. Combining the CDR3 with reference TRBV19 and TRBJ2-3 gives the whole variable domain DGGITQSPKYLFRKEGQNVTLSCEQNLNHDAMYWYRQDPGQGLRLIYYSQIVNDFQKGDIAEGYSVSREKKESFPLTVTSAQKNPTAFYLCASSKGQQATDTQYFGPGTRLTVL.

Only one count was recorded for this clone. This chain links TRBV10-3 with TRBJ2-3; D is possibly TRBD1 (6 bases). CDR1 and CDR2 from the germline V gene are ENHRY and SYGVKD. Trimming stripped 6 bases from V and 2 bases from J, with 15 bases between. The CDR3 loop spans 15 amino acids. In nucleotides, the CDR3 is TGTGCCATCAGCGAACGGACAGCCATCACAGATACGCAGTATTTT. Protein: CAISERTAITDTQYF.